This T cell receptor beta chain is from a study of blood T cell repertoires in COVID-19. Study background: PBMCs, B-cell-depleted T cells, or T cells provided the cDNA or gDNA that made up the material.

CDR1 and CDR2 (germline): SGHTA, FQGTGA. The V gene end was trimmed by 5 bases and the J gene end by 8 bases; junction bases not matched to a gene: 1. This CDR3 is 11 amino acids long. The data were produced by immunoSEQ multiplex PCR, yet TCRdb's version contains in-frame clones alone and is incomplete. The sample includes about 300,000 clones, around 85% of them seen just once. For recovered donors of Cohort 3, there were two negative PCRs, clearance, or symptom resolution. The chain is built from TRBV7-3 and TRBJ2-3; TRBD2 matches at 7 bases. The sequencing input was PBMCs or T cells enriched from blood (not recorded which). The source of this sequence is a man aged 30-40 years who had recovered from COVID-19. The CDR3 region has the DNA TGTGCCAGCAGCCCGGGGGGTACGCAGTATTTT. It translates to CASSPGGTQYF.